The 27 T cell receptor beta chains in this list originate from one sample, sequenced in a study of shared T cell receptors in the human thymus. Produced via immunoSEQ multiplex PCR; TCRdb's table is partial and in-frame only. The sample has hundreds of thousands of clones, approximately 85% seen once. These data were also filed under a second study, of human thymus T cells.

Input material: thymocytes. The receptors originated from a girl in the first two years of life with a congenital heart defect.

This chain uses TRBV10-1 with TRBJ1-1; D perhaps matches TRBD1 (5 bases). The CDR3 extends over 13 amino acids. Trimming cost V 7 bases and J 1 base, with 10 bases left between them. Germline V gene data show CDR1 as WNHNN and CDR2 as SYGVQD (reference sequence). The CDR3 DNA sequence: TGCGCCAGCACGGCGGGACCGAACACTGAAGCTTTCTTT. Encoded protein: CASTAGPNTEAFF.

This rearrangement joins TRBV5-8 to TRBJ1-4, with 8 bases matching TRBD1. The CDR3 sequence is 14 residues long. Germline lookup yields CDR1 SGHTS and CDR2 YDEGEE. J lost 8 bases, V lost 4 bases, and 7 bases had no gene match. DNA for the CDR3: TGTGCCAGCAGCAAGGACAGGGTTTGGGAAAAACTGTTTTTT. This codes for CASSKDRVWEKLFF. Looking up the rest from reference TRBV5-8 and TRBJ1-4 gives the full variable domain: EAGVTQSPTHLIKTRGQQATLRCSPISGHTSVYWYQQALGLGLQFLLWYDEGEERNRGNFPPRFSGRQFPNYSSELNVNALELEDSALYLCASSKDRVWEKLFFGSGTQLSVL.

This clone came up once. The chain couples TRBV5-1 to TRBJ2-2; 7 nucleotides agree with TRBD1. Germline CDR1 and CDR2: SGHRS and YFSETQ. After removal of 0 bases from V and 1 base from J, the junction contained 3 bases not matched to a gene. This CDR3 has 16 residues. CDR3 amino acids: CASSLGYRGNTGELFF. CDR3 nucleotide sequence: TGCGCCAGCAGCTTGGGATACAGGGGGAACACCGGGGAGCTGTTTTTT. Together with reference TRBV5-1 and TRBJ2-2, the CDR3 gives the full variable domain: KAGVTQTPRYLIKTRGQQVTLSCSPISGHRSVSWYQQTPGQGLQFLFEYFSETQRNKGNFPGRFSGRQFSNSRSEMNVSTLELGDSALYLCASSLGYRGNTGELFFGEGSRLTVL.

The chain combines TRBV28 with TRBJ1-2; D might be TRBD1 (5 bases). Trimming removed 4 bases from V and 8 bases from J, with 29 bases in between. Germline lookup yields CDR1 MDHEN and CDR2 SYDVKM. The CDR3 length is 18 residues. CDR3 residues: CASSSADHRRVSFQGYTF. CDR3 DNA: TGTGCCAGCAGTTCTGCGGATCACCGCAGGGTGTCGTTTCAGGGCTACACCTTC.

This chain connects TRBV11-2 to TRBJ1-6; no clear D gene. Trimming removed 2 bases from V and 11 bases from J, with 16 bases in between. The V gene's germline CDR1 is SGHAT and CDR2 FQNNGV. The CDR3 covers 15 residues. The CDR3 loop is CASSLIQAHSTPLHF. CDR3 sequence (DNA): TGTGCCAGCAGCTTAATCCAGGCTCACTCAACACCCCTCCACTTT. Combining the CDR3 with reference TRBV11-2 and TRBJ1-6 gives the whole variable domain EAGVAQSPRYKIIEKRQSVAFWCNPISGHATLYWYQQILGQGPKLLIQFQNNGVVDDSQLPKDRFSAERLKGVDSTLKIQPAKLEDSAVYLCASSLIQAHSTPLHFGNGTRLTVT.

The V gene is TRBV10-1, the J gene TRBJ2-7; tentatively, D is TRBD2 (6 bases). Trimming stripped 6 bases from V and 3 bases from J, with 9 bases between. The germline gives CDR1 WNHNN, CDR2 SYGVQD (reference sequence). The CDR3 is 12 residues long. The CDR3 nucleotides read TGCGCCAGCAGCGCGGGGCTCTACGAGCAGTACTTC. The encoded protein is CASSAGLYEQYF.

This clone was detected once. V and J are TRBV5-1 and TRBJ1-1, with D possibly being TRBD1 (5 bases). Trimming stripped 4 bases from V and 1 base from J, with 11 bases between. The V gene's germline CDR1 is SGHRS and CDR2 YFSETQ. This CDR3 region has 14 residues. The CDR3 DNA reads as TGCGCCAGCAGCGAGACCGGACAGAACACTGAAGCTTTCTTT. Encoded protein: CASSETGQNTEAFF.

The rearrangement uses TRBV10-3 and TRBJ2-3; perhaps TRBD2 as D (5 bases). The CDR3 length is 16 residues. Germline CDR1 and CDR2: ENHRY and SYGVKD. Trimming took 0 bases from V and 3 from J, leaving 13 bases between them. As DNA, the CDR3 is TGTGCCATCAGTGAGTCGAGTAGGGAGCAAACAGATACGCAGTATTTT. Amino acid sequence: CAISESSREQTDTQYF.

This clone was counted only a few times. A read error may account for a junction end that differs from germline. The V and J genes are TRBV7-7 and TRBJ2-1; tentative D call: TRBD2 (7 bases). Germline CDR1 SSHAT, CDR2 FNYEAQ (reference sequence). This CDR3 has 18 amino acids. CDR3: CASSLASLGAGGHNEQFF. CDR3 coding DNA: TGTGCTAGCAGCTTAGCGAGCCTTGGGGCCGGGGGGCACAATGAGCAGTTCTTC.

The chain uses TRBV11-3 and TRBJ2-3, with D perhaps TRBD1 (5 bases). Trimming left V 3 bases short and J 4 bases short, with 11 bases between. The germline V gene encodes CDR1 SGHNT and CDR2 YENEEA. The CDR3 is 14 residues long. The CDR3 region is CASSFLTVPDTQYF. The CDR3 DNA reads TGTGCCAGCAGCTTCCTGACAGTTCCAGATACGCAGTATTTT.

V is TRBV6-1 and J is TRBJ1-2; 8 bases agree with TRBD1. V lost 3 bases to trimming and J lost 0 bases; unmatched junction nucleotides: 9. CDR3 length: 17 residues. From germline, CDR1 is MNHNS and CDR2 SASEGT. The CDR3 DNA follows: TGTGCCAGCAGTGATCACCGGGACAGGAGATCTAACTATGGCTACACCTTC. The encoded protein is CASSDHRDRRSNYGYTF.

The chain links TRBV27 to TRBJ2-5; D unclear. The DNA end favors TRBJ2-7, so the J call may be wrong. CDR1 and CDR2 from the germline V gene are MNHEY and SMNVEV (reference sequence). The CDR3 sequence is 13 residues long. Written as DNA, the CDR3 is TGTGCCAGCAGTTCCGCAGCCTACTACGAGCAGTACTTC. This sequence encodes CASSSAAYYEQYF.

The V call is TRBV28, the J call TRBJ1-3, with D possibly matching TRBD1 (5 bases). Trimming took 5 bases from V and 0 from J, leaving 17 bases between them. Germline V gene data show CDR1 as MDHEN and CDR2 as SYDVKM. CDR3 length equals 17 residues. CDR3 coding DNA: TGTGCCAGCAGTCCCTTCAGGCCAGGGAACTCTGGAAACACCATATATTTT. The encoded protein is CASSPFRPGNSGNTIYF.

The chain has TRBV27 and TRBJ1-2; unclear D gene. CDR1 and CDR2 (germline): MNHEY, SMNVEV (reference sequence). Trimming shortened V by 0 bases and J by 2 bases, and 7 bases separated the two germline ends. The CDR3 is made up of 14 amino acids. The CDR3, as DNA: TGTGCCAGCAGTTTATCCAGTCAGAACTATGGCTACACCTTC. Translation gives CASSLSSQNYGYTF.

The V gene is TRBV9, the J gene TRBJ1-2; TRBD1 is a possible D gene (6 bases). V gave up 3 bases and J gave up 4 bases, with 16 bases separating them. CDR3 length equals 15 residues. The V gene's germline CDR1 is SGDLS and CDR2 YYNGEE. CDR3 loop: CASSARAGTTYGYTF. The CDR3 coding sequence is TGTGCCAGCAGCGCCCGGGCCGGGACAACCTATGGCTACACCTTC.

This clone was detected once. V gene TRBV9 combines with J gene TRBJ1-2; D is unresolved. Trimming removed 2 bases from V and 7 bases from J, with 12 bases in between. The CDR3 covers 13 residues. Per the germline V gene, CDR1 is SGDLS and CDR2 is YYNGEE. The CDR3 spells CASSVCEMCGYTF. Here the CDR3 DNA reads TGTGCCAGCAGCGTTTGCGAGATGTGTGGCTACACCTTC.

J is TRBJ1-1 and V is TRBV9; 8 nucleotides align to TRBD1. The V gene end was trimmed by 5 bases and the J gene end by 0 bases; junction bases not matched to a gene: 18. The CDR3 extends over 19 amino acids. Germline CDR1 and CDR2: SGDLS and YYNGEE. CDR3 nucleotide sequence: TGTGCCAGCAGACCTAGGGACAGGCGAATGGGGGGTATGAACACTGAAGCTTTCTTT. Its translation is CASRPRDRRMGGMNTEAFF.

CDR3 DNA: TGTGCCAGCAGCCAAGCCCGTCCGCACGGAGACTATAATGGCTACACCTTC. Translating gives CASSQARPHGDYNGYTF. This rearrangement joins TRBV4-2 to TRBJ1-2; D gene unclear. The germline gives CDR1 LGHNA, CDR2 YNFKEQ. This CDR3 contains 17 residues. V dropped 1 base and J dropped 6 bases, with 21 bases sitting between them.

This chain uses TRBV27 with TRBJ2-7; 7 bases agree with TRBD2. Germline lookup yields CDR1 MNHEY and CDR2 SMNVEV (reference sequence). CDR3 size: 15 residues. J lost 1 base, V lost 0 bases, and 3 bases had no gene match. The CDR3 loop is CASSLSGGGSYEQYF. The CDR3 DNA reads as TGTGCCAGCAGTTTATCGGGGGGGGGATCCTACGAGCAGTACTTC.

The chain combines TRBV29-1 with TRBJ2-7; 8 bases are a match to TRBD1. V was pared by 5 bases and J by 9 bases, with 12 bases of the junction left unmatched. The CDR3 is made up of 13 amino acids. CDR1 and CDR2 (germline): SQVTM, ANQGSEA. CDR3 DNA: TGCAGCGTTCCGGGACAGGACACCTTGGGGCAGTACTTC. The encoded protein is CSVPGQDTLGQYF.

The rearrangement uses TRBV25-1 and TRBJ1-2; maybe TRBD1 (5 bases). The V gene lost 1 base and the J gene lost 6 bases, with 21 bases spanning the gap. The CDR3 consists of 17 residues. Germline values: CDR1 MGHDK, CDR2 SYGVNS. In DNA, the CDR3 is TGTGCCAGCAGTGAATGGGGATCCGTCCTCAGGGAGGATGGCTACACCTTC. Its translation is CASSEWGSVLREDGYTF.

V usage is TRBV14 and J usage is TRBJ1-2; tentative D call: TRBD1 (6 bases). The V and J ends lost 3 bases and 4 bases respectively, with 27 bases between them. This CDR3 is 19 amino acids long. CDR1 and CDR2 from the germline V gene are SGHDN and FVKESK. CDR3 loop: CASSQGGPWGTTFPYGYTF. The CDR3 nucleotides read TGTGCCAGCAGCCAGGGGGGGCCCTGGGGGACGACCTTTCCCTATGGCTACACCTTC.

The rearrangement links TRBV7-6 to TRBJ2-2; TRBD2 agrees at 10 bases. The CDR3 totals 16 residues. J was trimmed by 7 bases and V by 1 base; bases with no gene match: 6. The germline V gene encodes CDR1 SGHVS and CDR2 FNYEAQ. The CDR3 nucleotides are TGTGCCAGCAGCTTAGTAACTAGCGGGGAAAACGGGGAGCTGTTTTTT. Translated, it gives CASSLVTSGENGELFF.

The chain employs TRBV7-9 and TRBJ2-3; TRBD2 agrees at 10 bases. CDR1 SEHNR and CDR2 FQNEAQ come from the germline V gene (reference sequence). J gave up 4 bases and V 5 bases, and 9 bases lay outside the gene matches. The CDR3 has 16 residues. The CDR3 sequence: CASSRSLAGNPDTQYF. The DNA for the CDR3 is TGTGCCAGCAGCCGCTCACTAGCGGGGAACCCAGATACGCAGTATTTT. Full variable domain (outside the CDR3, taken from reference TRBV7-9 and TRBJ2-3): DTGVSQNPRHKITKRGQNVTFRCDPISEHNRLYWYRQTLGQGPEFLTYFQNEAQLEKSRLLSDRFSAERPKGSFSTLEIQRTEQGDSAMYLCASSRSLAGNPDTQYFGPGTRLTVL.

This clone was seen once. The rearrangement links TRBV11-2 to TRBJ1-1, with 8 bases fitting TRBD1. This CDR3 is built from 19 residues. Trimming removed 0 bases from V and 5 bases from J; junction bases left unmatched: 17. Per germline, CDR1 SGHAT and CDR2 FQNNGV. For the CDR3, the DNA is TGTGCCAGCAGCTTAGATTGGCGGGGGGGACAGGTAAATCGAACTGAAGCTTTCTTT. Its translation is CASSLDWRGGQVNRTEAFF.

This clone was detected a few times. J is TRBJ1-1 and V is TRBV19, with TRBD1 as a possible D gene (5 bases). The V gene lost 10 bases and the J gene lost 0 bases, with 12 bases spanning the gap. This CDR3 has 13 residues. Germline CDR1 is LNHDA and CDR2 is SQIVND (reference sequence). Written as DNA, the CDR3 is TGTGCCACGAGCGAAGGGGTGAACACTGAAGCTTTCTTT. The encoded protein is CATSEGVNTEAFF.

The genes are TRBV4-1 and TRBJ2-5, with D maybe TRBD2 (6 bases). The ends were cut back, 3 bases at V and 4 bases at J, with 15 bases in the middle. Germline values: CDR1 MGHRA, CDR2 YSYEKL. The CDR3 totals 15 residues. The CDR3 region is CASSQGPGLLETQYF. CDR3 nucleotide sequence: TGCGCCAGCAGCCAGGGACCGGGACTTCTAGAGACCCAGTACTTC.